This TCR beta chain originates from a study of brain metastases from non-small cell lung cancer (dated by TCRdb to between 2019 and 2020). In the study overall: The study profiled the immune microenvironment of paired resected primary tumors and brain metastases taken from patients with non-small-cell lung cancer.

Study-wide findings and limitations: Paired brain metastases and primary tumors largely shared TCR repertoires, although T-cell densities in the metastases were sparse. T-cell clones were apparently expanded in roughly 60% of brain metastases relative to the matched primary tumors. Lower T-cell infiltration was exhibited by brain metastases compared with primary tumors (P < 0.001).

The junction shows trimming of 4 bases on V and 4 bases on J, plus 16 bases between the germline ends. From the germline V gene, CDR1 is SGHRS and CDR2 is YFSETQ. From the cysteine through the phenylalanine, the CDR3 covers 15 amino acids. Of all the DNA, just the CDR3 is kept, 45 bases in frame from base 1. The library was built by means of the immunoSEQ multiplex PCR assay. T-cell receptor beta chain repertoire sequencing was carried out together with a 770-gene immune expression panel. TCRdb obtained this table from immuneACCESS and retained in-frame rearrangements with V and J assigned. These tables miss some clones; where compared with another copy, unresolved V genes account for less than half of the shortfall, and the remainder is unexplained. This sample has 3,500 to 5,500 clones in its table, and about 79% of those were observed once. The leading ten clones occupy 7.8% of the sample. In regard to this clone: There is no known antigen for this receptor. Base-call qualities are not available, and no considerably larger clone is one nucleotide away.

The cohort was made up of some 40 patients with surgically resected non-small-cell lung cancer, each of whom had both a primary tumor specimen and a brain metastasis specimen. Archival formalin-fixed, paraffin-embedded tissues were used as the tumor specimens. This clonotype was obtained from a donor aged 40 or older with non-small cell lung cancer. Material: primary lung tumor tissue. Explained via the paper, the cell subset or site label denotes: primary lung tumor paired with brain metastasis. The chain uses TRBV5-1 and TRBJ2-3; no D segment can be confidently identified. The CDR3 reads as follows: CASSQGPRGADTQYF. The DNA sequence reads TGCGCCAGCAGCCAAGGGCCAAGAGGCGCAGATACGCAGTATTTT.